These 7 T cell receptor beta chains came from one sample sequenced in a study of beta chain features in type 1 diabetes. Study-level findings and limits: People with Type 1 diabetes carried modestly yet significantly shorter TCRB CDR3s in all four CD4+ subsets.

Their antigen targets remain unknown. Expressed TCRB transcripts got sequenced, as all isolated RNA was reverse transcribed. Here immunoSEQ multiplex PCR was the method, and the copy in TCRdb shows in-frame clones only, minus some. The table includes 200,000 to 250,000 clones, more than 11% detected once. The sample consisted of naive CD4+ T cells from blood. The receptor set was obtained from a man aged 30 to 39 with type 1 diabetes.

There are a few counts of this clone. The rearrangement links TRBV19 to TRBJ2-5; D not certain. The CDR3 is 13 residues long. The V gene lost 7 bases and the J gene lost 4 bases, with 13 bases spanning the gap. Germline V gives CDR1 LNHDA, CDR2 SQIVND (reference sequence). CDR3 amino acids: CASKALGGETQYF. The CDR3 DNA reads as TGTGCCAGTAAAGCCCTCGGTGGAGAGACCCAGTACTTC.

This clone was observed a handful of times. This chain connects TRBV11-2 to TRBJ1-2, with a possible D match to TRBD1 (5 bases). Germline values: CDR1 SGHAT, CDR2 FQNNGV. Trimming stripped 5 bases from V and 7 bases from J, with 14 bases between. The length of the CDR3 is 13 residues. The DNA of the CDR3 is TGTGCCAGCAGCCAAGACAGAGAGCGTGGCTACACCTTC. This codes for CASSQDRERGYTF. The whole variable domain, remainder taken from reference TRBV11-2 and TRBJ1-2, is EAGVAQSPRYKIIEKRQSVAFWCNPISGHATLYWYQQILGQGPKLLIQFQNNGVVDDSQLPKDRFSAERLKGVDSTLKIQPAKLEDSAVYLCASSQDRERGYTFGSGTRLTVV.

This clone was detected only a few times. CDR3 amino acids: CASSQTHNADTQYF. The CDR3 DNA reads TGTGCCAGCAGTCAAACCCACAACGCAGATACGCAGTATTTT. This rearrangement joins TRBV27 to TRBJ2-3; D remains unclear. The CDR3 spans 14 residues. Trimming removed 5 bases from V and 4 bases from J, with 13 bases in between. Germline V gene lookup returns CDR1 MNHEY and CDR2 SMNVEV (reference sequence).

The V call is TRBV5-1, the J call TRBJ1-1; 7 bases match TRBD1. Losses at the gene ends were 4 bases for V and 5 bases for J; bases not matched to a gene: 11. The CDR3 loop spans 15 amino acids. CDR1 is SGHRS and CDR2 is YFSETQ in the germline V gene. The CDR3 nucleotides read TGCGCCAGCAGCACATTACAGGGGCGAGAAACTGAAGCTTTCTTT. It codes for CASSTLQGRETEAFF.

This clone occurred once. The CDR3, as DNA: TGTGCCAGCAGCTTAGGGACTAGCGGACCTTACAATGAGCAGTTCTTC. Amino acids: CASSLGTSGPYNEQFF. This rearrangement joins TRBV7-8 to TRBJ2-1; 10 bases fit TRBD2. J was trimmed by 4 bases and V by 1 base; bases with no gene match: 4. The CDR3 loop spans 16 amino acids. The germline V gene encodes CDR1 SGHVS and CDR2 FQNEAQ.

V and J are TRBV2 and TRBJ1-1; D unclear. Trimming left V 5 bases short and J 3 bases short, with 10 bases between. The germline gives CDR1 SNHLY, CDR2 FYNNEI. The CDR3 is 13 amino acids. CDR3 sequence: CASSPERDTEAFF. As DNA, the CDR3 is TGTGCCAGCAGTCCGGAACGGGACACTGAAGCTTTCTTT.

The chain uses TRBV5-1 and TRBJ2-1; TRBD2 matches at 7 bases. Germline V gives CDR1 SGHRS, CDR2 YFSETQ. The CDR3 loop spans 15 amino acids. V shed 4 bases, J shed 5 bases, and the junction held 9 bases outside the gene matches. CDR3 sequence reads: CASSLDGSGDNEQFF. As DNA, the CDR3 is TGCGCCAGCAGCCTGGACGGAAGCGGGGACAATGAGCAGTTCTTC.